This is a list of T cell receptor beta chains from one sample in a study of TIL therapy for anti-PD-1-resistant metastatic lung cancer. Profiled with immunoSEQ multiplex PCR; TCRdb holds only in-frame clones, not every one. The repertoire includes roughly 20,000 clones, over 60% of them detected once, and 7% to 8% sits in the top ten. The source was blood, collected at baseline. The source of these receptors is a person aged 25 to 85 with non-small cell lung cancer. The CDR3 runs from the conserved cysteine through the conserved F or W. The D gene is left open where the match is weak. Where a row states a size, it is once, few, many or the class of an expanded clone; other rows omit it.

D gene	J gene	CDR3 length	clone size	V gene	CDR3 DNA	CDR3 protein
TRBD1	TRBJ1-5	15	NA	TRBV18	TGTGCCAGCTCACCTCGGACAGGACTCAATCAGCCCCAGCATTTT	CASSPRTGLNQPQHF
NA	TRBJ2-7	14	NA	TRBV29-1	TGCAGCGTTGAGGGCGGGGAGCGCTCCTACGAGCAGTACTTC	CSVEGGERSYEQYF
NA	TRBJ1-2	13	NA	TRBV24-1	TGTGCCACCAGCAGACGGTATGGGGGTGGCTACACCTTC	CATSRRYGGGYTF
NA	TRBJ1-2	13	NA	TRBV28	TGTGCCAGCGGCCCCACGGTTGGCTATGGCTACACCTTC	CASGPTVGYGYTF
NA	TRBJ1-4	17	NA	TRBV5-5	TGTGCCAGCAGCTTGGAACGGCCGGGCACAACTAATGAAAAACTGTTTTTT	CASSLERPGTTNEKLFF
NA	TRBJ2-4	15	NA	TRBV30	TGTGCCTGGAGCCCAGGGGGGGGTTACAAAAACATTCAGTACTTC	CAWSPGGGYKNIQYF
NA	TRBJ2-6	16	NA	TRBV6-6	TGTGCCAGCAGTTCCTTCAGCTTCTCTGGGGCCAACGTCCTGACTTTC	CASSSFSFSGANVLTF
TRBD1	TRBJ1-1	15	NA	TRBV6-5	TGTGCCAGCAGCCCCAGGACAGGGGGGGGAACTGAAGCTTTCTTT	CASSPRTGGGTEAFF
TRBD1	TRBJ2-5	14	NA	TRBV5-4	TGTGCCAGCAGCTGGGGACAGGGACAAGAGACCCAGTACTTC	CASSWGQGQETQYF
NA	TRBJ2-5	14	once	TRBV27	TGTGCCAGCAGTTGGGTAGGGACCCAAGAGACCCAGTACTTC	CASSWVGTQETQYF
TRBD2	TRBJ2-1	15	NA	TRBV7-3	TGTGCCAGCAGCTTAACCCCTTTTAGCGGGGCCGAGCAGTTCTTC	CASSLTPFSGAEQFF
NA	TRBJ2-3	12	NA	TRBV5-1	TGCGCCAGCAGCTTGGCTAGGACTACGCAGTATTTT	CASSLARTTQYF
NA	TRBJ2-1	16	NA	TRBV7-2	TGTGCCAGCAGCTCCCTGAGGACTATATCCTACAATGAGCAGTTCTTC	CASSSLRTISYNEQFF
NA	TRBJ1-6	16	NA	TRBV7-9	TGTGCCAGCAGCCCTTCCCAGGGCGCCTATAATTCACCCCTCCACTTT	CASSPSQGAYNSPLHF
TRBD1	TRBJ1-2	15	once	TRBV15	TGTGCCACCAGCAGAGATAGGGGGCTGGGGTATGGCTACACCTTC	CATSRDRGLGYGYTF
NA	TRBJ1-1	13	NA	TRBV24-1	TGTGCCAGCAGTGTTTCAGAGGACACTGAAGCTTTCTTT	CASSVSEDTEAFF
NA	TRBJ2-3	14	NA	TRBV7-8	TGTGCCAGCAGCTTGGTTAGTAGCACAGATACGCAGTATTTT	CASSLVSSTDTQYF
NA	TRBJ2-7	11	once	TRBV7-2	TGTGCCAGCAGCTCCGAGGCGGAGCAGTACTTC	CASSSEAEQYF
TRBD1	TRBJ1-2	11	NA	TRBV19	TGTAGGAGGGGGCGAAACTATGGCTACACCTTC	CRRGRNYGYTF
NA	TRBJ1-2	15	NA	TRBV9	TGTGCCAGCAGCGCCCTCTCCCTGGACCTCTATGGCTACACCTTC	CASSALSLDLYGYTF
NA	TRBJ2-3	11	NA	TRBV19	TGTGCCAGTAGAAAGACAGATACGCAGTATTTT	CASRKTDTQYF
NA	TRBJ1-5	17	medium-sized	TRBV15	TGTGCCACCAGCGCCCAAGGGCAGGGGCATAGCAATCAGCCCCAGCATTTT	CATSAQGQGHSNQPQHF
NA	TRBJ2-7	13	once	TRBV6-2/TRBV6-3	TGTGCCAGCAGTGGATCTAGCATCTACGAGCAGTACTTC	CASSGSSIYEQYF
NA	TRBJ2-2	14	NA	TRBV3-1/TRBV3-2	TGTGCCAGCAGTCCAAGTCGGAAAGCCGGGGAGCTGTTTTTT	CASSPSRKAGELFF
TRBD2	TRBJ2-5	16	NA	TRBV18	TGTGCCAGCTCACCCCTCTCACTAGCGGGGGGGGAGACCCAGTACTTC	CASSPLSLAGGETQYF
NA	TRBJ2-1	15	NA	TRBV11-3	TGTGCCAGCAGCTTTAGCGGAGGAGAATACAATGAGCAGTTCTTC	CASSFSGGEYNEQFF
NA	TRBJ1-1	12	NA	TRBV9	TGTGCCAGCAGCGTAGTGGACACTGAAGCTTTCTTT	CASSVVDTEAFF
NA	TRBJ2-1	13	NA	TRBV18	TGTGCCAGCTCACCATACCCAGACAATGAGCAGTTCTTC	CASSPYPDNEQFF
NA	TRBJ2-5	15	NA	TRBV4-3	TGCGCCAGCAGCCAAGATGGCGGCGGAGAAGAGACCCAGTACTTC	CASSQDGGGEETQYF
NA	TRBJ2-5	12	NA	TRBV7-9	TGTGCCAGCAGCAAGTCTAAAAGGACCCAGTACTTC	CASSKSKRTQYF
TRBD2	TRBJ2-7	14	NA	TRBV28	TGTGCCAGCTTCCTAGCGGGAGGGCCCTACGAGCAGTACTTC	CASFLAGGPYEQYF
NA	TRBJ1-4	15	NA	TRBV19	TGTGCCAGTAGTACCCCGACAGGCGAGAGGGAAAAACTGTTTTTT	CASSTPTGEREKLFF
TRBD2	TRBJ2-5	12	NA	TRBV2	TGTGCCAGCCGGGGGGGGCAAGAGACCCAGTACTTC	CASRGGQETQYF
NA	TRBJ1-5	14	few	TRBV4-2	TGTGCCAGCAGCCAAGATTACGGGAATCAGCCCCAGCATTTT	CASSQDYGNQPQHF
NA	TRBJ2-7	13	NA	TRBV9	TGTGCCAGCAGCATGGACGACTCCTACGAGCAGTACTTC	CASSMDDSYEQYF
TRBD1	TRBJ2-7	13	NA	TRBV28	TGTGCCAGCCGTACGGGACAGCGCTACGAGCAGTACTTC	CASRTGQRYEQYF
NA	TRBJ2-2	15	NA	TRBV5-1	TGCGCCAGCAGCTTGGCCGCCGGGAACACCGGGGAGCTGTTTTTT	CASSLAAGNTGELFF
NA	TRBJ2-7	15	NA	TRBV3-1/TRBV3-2	TGTGCCAGCAGCCAAGCCCGGACGGACTCCTACGAGCAGTACTTC	CASSQARTDSYEQYF
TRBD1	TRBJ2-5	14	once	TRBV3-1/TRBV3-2	TGTGCCAGCAGCCTCGGGACAGGCCAAGAGACCCAGTACTTC	CASSLGTGQETQYF
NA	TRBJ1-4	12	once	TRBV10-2	TGCGCCAGCCGCGGGACGCCTGAAAAACTGTTTTTT	CASRGTPEKLFF
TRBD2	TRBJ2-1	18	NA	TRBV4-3	TGCGCCAGCAGCCAAGATCGCAGCGGGGGGGCGGCCTACAATGAGCAGTTCTTC	CASSQDRSGGAAYNEQFF
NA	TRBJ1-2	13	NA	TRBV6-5	TGTGCCAGCAGTGACTCGGGGGCGTATGGCTACACCTTC	CASSDSGAYGYTF
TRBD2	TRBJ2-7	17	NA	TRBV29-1	TGCAGCGTTGAGGCGCTAGCGGGAGGGCGAACTAGGTACGAGCAGTACTTC	CSVEALAGGRTRYEQYF
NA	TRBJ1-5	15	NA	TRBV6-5	TGTGCCAGCAGTTACTCAGGGGGAAGCAATCAGCCCCAGCATTTT	CASSYSGGSNQPQHF
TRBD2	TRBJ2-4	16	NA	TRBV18	TGTGCCAGCTCACCTTCGGGACTAGCGGGGGGTCACATTCAGTACTTC	CASSPSGLAGGHIQYF
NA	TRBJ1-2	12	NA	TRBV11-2	TGTGCCAGCAGCTCCAACAACTATGGCTACACCTTC	CASSSNNYGYTF
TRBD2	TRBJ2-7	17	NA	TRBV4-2	TGTGCCAGCAGCCAAGAAGGGGGACTAGTATCGGGCTACGAGCAGTACTTC	CASSQEGGLVSGYEQYF
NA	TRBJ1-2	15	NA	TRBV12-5	TGTGCTAGTGGTTCTGAGGGGGGCGCGGGTGAGGGCTACACCTTC	CASGSEGGAGEGYTF
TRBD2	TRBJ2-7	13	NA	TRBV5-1	TGCGCCAGCAGCTTTGGACTAGGGCGTGAGCAGTACTTC	CASSFGLGREQYF
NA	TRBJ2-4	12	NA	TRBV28	TGTGCCAGCAGTTTATTCGGGAGCATTCAGTACTTC	CASSLFGSIQYF
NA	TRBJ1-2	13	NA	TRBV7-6	TGTGCCAGCAGCTTAGACAGCTTGTATGGCTACACCTTC	CASSLDSLYGYTF